What follows are 9 T cell receptor beta chains derived from one specimen sequenced in a study of sequential checkpoint blockade in melanoma. TCRdb keeps only in-frame clones here, not all; method: immunoSEQ multiplex PCR. The repertoire holds thousands of clones, with 20% to 25% as singletons. Treatment meaning: randomized to nivolumab then ipilimumab (arm A) or the reverse (arm B). The starting material was tumor tissue (inferred from file names), obtained from a patient given nivolumab and ipilimumab in sequence. These receptors all come from a human donor with melanoma.

Comments on this clone: The limits of the CDR3 on the DNA are not certain, so only TCRdb's listed CDR3 is given. The rearrangement uses TRBV7-5 and TRBJ1-3. TRBV7-5 is noted as a pseudogene. The CDR3 extends over 16 residues, inclusive of both ends. The CDR3 protein is CASSPGFVGTGNTIYF.

This clone is hyperexpanded. The rearrangement uses TRBV18 and TRBJ2-7; possibly TRBD1 for D (6 bases). Germline V gives CDR1 KGHSH, CDR2 LQKENI. V gave up 6 bases and J gave up 2 bases, with 14 bases separating them. This CDR3 spans 14 amino acids. CDR3 residues: CASSFTGFPYEQYF. For the CDR3, the DNA is TGTGCCAGCTCGTTCACAGGGTTTCCCTACGAGCAGTACTTC.

The V gene is TRBV19, the J gene TRBJ1-5; 7 bases map to TRBD1. CDR1 LNHDA and CDR2 SQIVND come from the germline V gene (reference sequence). The CDR3 is 15 amino acids. The V segment lost 5 bases and the J segment 1 base; nucleotides outside the gene matches: 5. In DNA, the CDR3 is TGTGCCAGTAGTCCAGGGACAGCCAGCAATCAGCCCCAGCATTTT. Translated, it gives CASSPGTASNQPQHF.

The rearrangement uses TRBV9 and TRBJ2-1; D remains unclear. The CDR3 is 13 amino acids. Trimming pared 3 bases from V and 9 bases from J, leaving 13 bases between. The germline V gene encodes CDR1 SGDLS and CDR2 YYNGEE. CDR3 in DNA: TGTGCCAGCAGCGCCAGACCGGACGGTGAGCAGTTCTTC. This gives the protein CASSARPDGEQFF. Based on the CDR3 plus reference TRBV9 and TRBJ2-1, the full variable domain is DSGVTQTPKHLITATGQRVTLRCSPRSGDLSVYWYQQSLDQGLQFLIQYYNGEERAKGNILERFSAQQFPDLHSELNLSSLELGDSALYFCASSARPDGEQFFGPGTRLTVL.

This clone is categorized as medium-sized. The CDR3 bases are TGTGCCAGCAGCTTTACGGGGGGAATTTCCTACGAGCAGTACTTC. This codes for CASSFTGGISYEQYF. The genes are TRBV11-3 and TRBJ2-7; 7 bases fit TRBD2. Per the germline V gene, CDR1 is SGHNT and CDR2 is YENEEA. The CDR3 runs to 15 residues. V lost 3 bases and J lost 1; bases outside the gene matches: 6.

The chain couples TRBV23-1 to TRBJ2-3; D not resolved. TRBV23-1 falls under the ORF class, with uncertain function. The V and J ends lost 6 bases and 6 bases respectively, with 13 bases between them. The CDR3 spans 13 residues. The CDR3 bases are TGCGCCAGCAGCCAAGCCAGTCCGGATACGCAGTATTTT. Its translation is CASSQASPDTQYF.

This clone was recorded once. The chain links TRBV5-1 to TRBJ2-1; 10 nucleotides agree with TRBD2. Germline V gene data show CDR1 as SGHRS and CDR2 as YFSETQ. The junction had 8 bases not matched to a gene; V was cut back by 0 bases and J by 2 bases. The CDR3 sequence is 18 residues long. The CDR3 bases are TGCGCCAGCAGCTTGGGTACTAGCGGGGACTTCGCCTACAATGAGCAGTTCTTC. Translating it yields CASSLGTSGDFAYNEQFF. Variable domain in full (rest from reference TRBV5-1 and TRBJ2-1): KAGVTQTPRYLIKTRGQQVTLSCSPISGHRSVSWYQQTPGQGLQFLFEYFSETQRNKGNFPGRFSGRQFSNSRSEMNVSTLELGDSALYLCASSLGTSGDFAYNEQFFGPGTRLTVL.

A few counts support this clone. V gene TRBV7-5 combines with J gene TRBJ2-5; the table's D call TRBD1 went unverified against the DNA. TRBV7-5 is classified as a pseudogene. The CDR3 loop spans 14 amino acids. CDR3 amino acids: CASSLDRGLETQYF. The CDR3 DNA sequence: TGTGCCAGCAGCTTAGACAGGGGGCTGGAGACCCAGTACTTC.

This clone was seen a handful of times. The V gene is TRBV6-8, the J gene TRBJ1-4, with TRBD1 as a possible D gene (5 bases). The CDR3 covers 17 residues. V lost 1 base and J lost 5, with 17 bases in between. Per the germline V gene, CDR1 is MNHGY and CDR2 is SAAAGT. CDR3 region: CASSYFGTGVGNEKLFF. The CDR3 DNA is TGTGCCAGCAGTTACTTTGGCACAGGCGTAGGAAATGAAAAACTGTTTTTT.